Listed here is a single TCR beta chain. Its antigen is still unknown. There are 14 residues in the CDR3. Trimming took 4 bases from V and 6 from J, leaving 16 bases between them. From germline, CDR1 is SGHRS and CDR2 YFSETQ. The PCR had 60 Vbeta and 13 Jbeta primers. TCRdb's copy holds only in-frame clones and misses some; the assay was immunoSEQ multiplex PCR. The data hold about 200,000 clones, with around 83% observed a single time. The data stem from a study of cytomegalovirus exposure and HLA in healthy donors. Broader study findings: In a later analysis, at a false discovery rate of 0.05, about 16,000 TCR beta sequences matched HLA alleles.

The sample was PBMCs. The rearrangement links TRBV5-1 to TRBJ1-2; weak D call: TRBD1 (5 bases). The clonotype was recovered from a woman in her 50s in good health and CMV-seropositive. CDR3 loop: CASSLLGGTDGYTF. In nucleotides, the CDR3 is TGCGCCAGCAGCCTTTTGGGAGGGACTGATGGCTACACCTTC.